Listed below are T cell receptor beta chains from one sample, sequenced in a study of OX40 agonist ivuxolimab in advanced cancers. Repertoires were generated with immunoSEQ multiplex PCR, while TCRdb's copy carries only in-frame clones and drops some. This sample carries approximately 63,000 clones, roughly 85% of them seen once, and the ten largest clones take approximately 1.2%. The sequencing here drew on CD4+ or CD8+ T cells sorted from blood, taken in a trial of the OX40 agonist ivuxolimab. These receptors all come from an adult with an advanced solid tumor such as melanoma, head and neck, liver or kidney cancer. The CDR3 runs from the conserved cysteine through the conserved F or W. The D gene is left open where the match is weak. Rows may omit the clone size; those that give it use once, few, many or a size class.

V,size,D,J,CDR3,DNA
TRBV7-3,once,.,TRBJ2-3,CASSPGLDGDTQYF,TGTGCCAGCAGCCCGGGACTCGATGGAGATACGCAGTATTTT
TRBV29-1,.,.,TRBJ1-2,CSVTRDGYGYTF,TGCAGCGTTACCCGGGACGGCTATGGCTACACCTTC
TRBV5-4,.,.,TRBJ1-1,CASSWFGEGRNTEAFF,TGTGCCAGCAGCTGGTTCGGGGAAGGGAGGAACACTGAAGCTTTCTTT
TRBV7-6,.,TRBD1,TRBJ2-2,CASSPTGYSGELFF,TGTGCCAGCAGCCCGACAGGGTATTCCGGGGAGCTGTTTTTT
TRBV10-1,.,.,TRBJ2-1,CASSDRPGANEQFF,TGCGCCAGCAGTGATCGTCCGGGGGCGAATGAGCAGTTCTTC
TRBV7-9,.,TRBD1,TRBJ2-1,CASTQRQGALDEQFF,TGTGCCAGCACCCAAAGACAGGGCGCTCTGGATGAGCAGTTCTTC
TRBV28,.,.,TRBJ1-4,CASQGTNEKLFF,TGTGCCAGCCAGGGTACTAATGAAAAACTGTTTTTT
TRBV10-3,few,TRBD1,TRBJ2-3,CAISRTGTGNGDTQYF,TGTGCCATCAGTCGTACCGGGACAGGGAATGGAGATACGCAGTATTTT
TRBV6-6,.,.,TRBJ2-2,CASSYPQNTGELFF,TGTGCCAGCAGTTACCCCCAGAACACCGGGGAGCTGTTTTTT
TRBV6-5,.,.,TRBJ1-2,CASSGVLANYGYTF,TGTGCCAGCAGCGGGGTTTTAGCTAACTATGGCTACACCTTC
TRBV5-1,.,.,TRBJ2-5,CASSLRGDTETQYF,TGCGCCAGCAGCCTAAGGGGGGATACGGAGACCCAGTACTTC
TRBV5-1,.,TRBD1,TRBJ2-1,CASSGGQGPPYNEQFF,TGCGCCAGCAGCGGGGGACAGGGGCCCCCCTACAATGAGCAGTTCTTC
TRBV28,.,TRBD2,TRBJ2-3,CASKMTSGSVTDTQYF,TGTGCCAGCAAAATGACTAGCGGGAGTGTCACAGATACGCAGTATTTT
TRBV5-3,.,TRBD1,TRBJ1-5,CARSQGQINQPQHF,TGTGCCAGAAGCCAGGGACAGATCAATCAGCCCCAGCATTTT
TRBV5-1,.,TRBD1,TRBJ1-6,CASSESGQENSPLHF,TGCGCCAGCAGCGAGTCAGGACAGGAGAATTCACCCCTCCACTTT
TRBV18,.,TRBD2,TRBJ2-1,CASSAGGPNNEQFF,TGTGCCAGCTCAGCGGGAGGGCCAAACAATGAGCAGTTCTTC
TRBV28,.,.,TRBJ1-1,CASSLEETEAFF,TGTGCCAGCAGTTTAGAGGAAACTGAAGCTTTCTTT
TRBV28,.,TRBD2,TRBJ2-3,CASSLSLAGANTQYF,TGTGCCAGCAGTTTATCGCTAGCGGGAGCAAATACGCAGTATTTT
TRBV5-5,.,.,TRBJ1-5,CASSLSSNQPQHF,TGTGCCAGCAGCTTGTCTAGCAATCAGCCCCAGCATTTT
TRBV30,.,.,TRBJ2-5,CACSQVLGETQYF,TGTGCCTGCTCCCAGGTATTAGGAGAGACCCAGTACTTC
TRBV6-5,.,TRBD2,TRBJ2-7,CASRTSVSYEQYF,TGTGCCAGCAGGACTAGCGTATCCTACGAGCAGTACTTC
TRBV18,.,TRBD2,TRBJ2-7,CASSPRLADSSYEQYF,TGTGCCAGCTCACCGCGACTAGCGGACAGCTCCTACGAGCAGTACTTC
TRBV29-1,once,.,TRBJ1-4,CSASGTTREKLFF,TGCAGCGCTTCCGGGACAACCAGGGAAAAACTGTTTTTT
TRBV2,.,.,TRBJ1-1,CASSDRSEAFF,TGTGCCAGCAGTGATAGGTCTGAAGCTTTCTTT
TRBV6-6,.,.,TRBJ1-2,CASSDRLGGYTF,TGTGCCAGCAGTGACCGCTTAGGCGGCTACACCTTC
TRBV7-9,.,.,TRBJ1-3,CASSVNRLGVSGNTIYF,TGTGCCAGCAGCGTCAACAGGTTAGGGGTCTCTGGAAACACCATATATTTT
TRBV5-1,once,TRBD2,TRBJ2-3,CASSLRGRAEYGSDTQYF,TGCGCCAGCAGCTTGCGCGGGAGGGCCGAATATGGCTCAGATACGCAGTATTTT
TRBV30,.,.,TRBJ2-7,CAWKRAREAYEQYF,TGTGCCTGGAAGAGGGCCAGGGAGGCCTACGAGCAGTACTTC
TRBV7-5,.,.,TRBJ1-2,CVRSLVEEGYGYTF,TGTGTCAGAAGCTTAGTGGAGGAAGGCTATGGCTACACCTTC
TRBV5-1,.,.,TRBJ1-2,CASSPFVTGSGYGYTF,TGCGCCAGCAGCCCGTTCGTAACGGGCTCGGGCTATGGCTACACCTTC
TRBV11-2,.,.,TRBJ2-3,CASSLTAGMADTQYF,TGTGCCAGCAGCCTTACTGCAGGGATGGCAGATACGCAGTATTTT
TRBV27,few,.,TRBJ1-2,CASGDTDYGYTF,TGTGCCAGCGGGGACACGGACTATGGCTACACCTTC
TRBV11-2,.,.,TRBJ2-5,CASSLSVSSTKETQYF,TGTGCCAGCAGCTTATCGGTCTCAAGTACTAAAGAGACCCAGTACTTC
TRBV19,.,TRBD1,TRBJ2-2,CASSITGGGGGELFF,TGTGCCAGTAGTATCACAGGGGGCGGTGGCGGGGAGCTGTTTTTT
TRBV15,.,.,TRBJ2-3,CATSRGISGSTYDTQYF,TGTGCCACCAGCAGAGGAATTAGTGGGAGTACGTACGATACGCAGTATTTT
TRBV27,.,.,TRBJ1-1,CASSFPGVGQAFF,TGTGCCAGCAGTTTTCCGGGGGTGGGACAAGCTTTCTTT
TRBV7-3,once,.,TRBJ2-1,CASSFSGDGNEQFF,TGTGCCAGCAGCTTTAGCGGTGATGGAAATGAGCAGTTCTTC
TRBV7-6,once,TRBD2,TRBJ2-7,CASSLGSRGSEYEQYF,TGTGCCAGCAGCTTAGGGTCCCGCGGGAGTGAGTACGAGCAGTACTTC
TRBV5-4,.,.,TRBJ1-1,CASRHRDASEAFF,TGTGCCAGCAGACACCGGGACGCGTCTGAAGCTTTCTTT
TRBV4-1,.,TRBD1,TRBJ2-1,CASSQGQGAWNEQFF,TGCGCCAGCAGCCAAGGGCAGGGGGCATGGAATGAGCAGTTCTTC
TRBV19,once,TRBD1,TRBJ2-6,CASSIPPDRGFGANVLTF,TGTGCCAGTAGTATTCCCCCGGACAGGGGATTTGGGGCCAACGTCCTGACTTTC
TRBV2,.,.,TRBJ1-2,CASSGGGYGYTF,TGTGCCAGCAGTGGGGGGGGCTATGGCTACACCTTC